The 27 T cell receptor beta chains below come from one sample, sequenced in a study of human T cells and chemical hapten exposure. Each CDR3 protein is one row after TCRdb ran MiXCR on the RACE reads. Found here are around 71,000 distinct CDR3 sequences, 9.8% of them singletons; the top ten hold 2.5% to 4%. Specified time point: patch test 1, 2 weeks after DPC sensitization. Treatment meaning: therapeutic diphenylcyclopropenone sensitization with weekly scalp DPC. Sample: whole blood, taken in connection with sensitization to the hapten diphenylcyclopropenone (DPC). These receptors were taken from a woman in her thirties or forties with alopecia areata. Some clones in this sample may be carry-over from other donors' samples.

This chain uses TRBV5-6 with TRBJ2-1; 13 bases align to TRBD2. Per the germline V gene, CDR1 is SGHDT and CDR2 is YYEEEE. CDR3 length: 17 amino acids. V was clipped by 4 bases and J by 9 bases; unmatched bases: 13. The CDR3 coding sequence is TGTGCCAGCAGCCTACTACAACTAGCGGGGGGGCGGAGTGAGCAGTTCTTC. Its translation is CASSLLQLAGGRSEQFF. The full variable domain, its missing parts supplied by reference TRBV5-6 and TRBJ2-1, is DAGVTQSPTHLIKTRGQQVTLRCSPKSGHDTVSWYQQALGQGPQFIFQYYEEEERQRGNFPDRFSGHQFPNYSSELNVNALLLGDSALYLCASSLLQLAGGRSEQFFGPGTRLTVL.

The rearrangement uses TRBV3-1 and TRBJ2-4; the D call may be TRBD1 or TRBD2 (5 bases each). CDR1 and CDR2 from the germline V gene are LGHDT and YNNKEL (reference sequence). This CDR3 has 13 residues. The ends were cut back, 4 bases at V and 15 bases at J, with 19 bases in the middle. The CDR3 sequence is CASSPQDLGARYF. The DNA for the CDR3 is TGTGCCAGCAGCCCCCAAGATCTCGGGGCGCGGTACTTC.

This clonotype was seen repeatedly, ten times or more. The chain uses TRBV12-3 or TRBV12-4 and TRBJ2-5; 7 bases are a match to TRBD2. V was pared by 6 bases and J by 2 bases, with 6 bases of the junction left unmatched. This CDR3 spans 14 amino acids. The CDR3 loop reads CASSPRGGQETQYF. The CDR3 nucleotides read TGTGCCAGCAGCCCCCGCGGGGGACAAGAGACCCAGTACTTC.

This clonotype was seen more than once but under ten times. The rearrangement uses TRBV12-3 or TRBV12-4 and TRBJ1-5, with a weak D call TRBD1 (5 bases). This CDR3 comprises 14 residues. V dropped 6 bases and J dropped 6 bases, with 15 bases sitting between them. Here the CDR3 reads CASSPMGQGQPQHF. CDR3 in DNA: TGTGCCAGCAGCCCTATGGGGCAGGGTCAGCCCCAGCATTTT.

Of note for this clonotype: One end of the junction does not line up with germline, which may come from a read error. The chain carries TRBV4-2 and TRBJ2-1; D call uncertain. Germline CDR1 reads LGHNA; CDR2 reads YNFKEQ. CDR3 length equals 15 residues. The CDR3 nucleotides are TGTGCCAGCAGCCCCCATCCAGGCGTCTACAAAGAGCAGTTCTTC. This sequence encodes CASSPHPGVYKEQFF.

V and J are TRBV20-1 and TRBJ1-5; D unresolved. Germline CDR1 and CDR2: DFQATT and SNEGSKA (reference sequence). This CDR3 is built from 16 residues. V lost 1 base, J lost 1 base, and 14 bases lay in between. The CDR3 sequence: CSARVLGGRSNQPQHF. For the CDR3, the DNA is TGCAGTGCTAGAGTTTTAGGCGGGCGGAGCAATCAGCCCCAGCATTTT.

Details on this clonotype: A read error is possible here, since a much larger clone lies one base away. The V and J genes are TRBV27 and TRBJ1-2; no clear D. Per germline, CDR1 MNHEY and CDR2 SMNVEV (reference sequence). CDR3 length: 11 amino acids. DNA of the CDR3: TGTGTCAGCCGGTCAAACTATGGCTACACCTTC. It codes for CVSRSNYGYTF.

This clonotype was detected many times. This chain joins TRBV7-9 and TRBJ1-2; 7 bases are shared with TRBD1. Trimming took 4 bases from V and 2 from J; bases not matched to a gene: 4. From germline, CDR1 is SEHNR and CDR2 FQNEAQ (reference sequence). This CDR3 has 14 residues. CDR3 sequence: CASSSRQGNYGYTF. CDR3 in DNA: TGTGCCAGCAGCTCCAGACAGGGCAACTATGGCTACACCTTC.

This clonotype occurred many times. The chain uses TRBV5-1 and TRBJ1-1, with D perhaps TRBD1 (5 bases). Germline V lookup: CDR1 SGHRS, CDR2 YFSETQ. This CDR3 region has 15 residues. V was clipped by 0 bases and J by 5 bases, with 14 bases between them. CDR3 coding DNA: TGCGCCAGCAGCTTGGTTGCAGGGTCTAAGACTGAAGCTTTCTTT. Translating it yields CASSLVAGSKTEAFF.

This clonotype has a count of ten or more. CDR3 DNA: TGTGCCAGCAGCTTAATGCCGGTAGGGAACACTGAAGCTTTCTTT. Amino acids: CASSLMPVGNTEAFF. The rearrangement joins TRBV7-3 to TRBJ1-1; D not resolved. Germline V gene data show CDR1 as SGHTA and CDR2 as FQGTGA. V was pared by 1 base and J by 1 base, with 10 bases between. CDR3 length equals 15 residues.

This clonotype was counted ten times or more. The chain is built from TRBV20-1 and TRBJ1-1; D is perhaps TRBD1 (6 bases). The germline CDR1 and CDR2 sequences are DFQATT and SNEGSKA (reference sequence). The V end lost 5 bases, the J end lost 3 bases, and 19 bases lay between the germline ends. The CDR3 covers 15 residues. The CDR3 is CSAYSSHRAYTEAFF. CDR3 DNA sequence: TGCAGTGCTTACTCCAGTCACAGGGCCTACACTGAAGCTTTCTTT.

The CDR3 is CASSPRQGAPKNIQYF. DNA for the CDR3: TGTGCCAGCAGCCCGCGACAGGGGGCACCCAAAAACATTCAGTACTTC. V usage is TRBV11-2 and J usage is TRBJ2-4, with TRBD1 matching 10 bases. The CDR3 spans 16 residues. From germline, CDR1 is SGHAT and CDR2 FQNNGV. V was pared by 5 bases and J by 2 bases, with 6 bases of the junction left unmatched.

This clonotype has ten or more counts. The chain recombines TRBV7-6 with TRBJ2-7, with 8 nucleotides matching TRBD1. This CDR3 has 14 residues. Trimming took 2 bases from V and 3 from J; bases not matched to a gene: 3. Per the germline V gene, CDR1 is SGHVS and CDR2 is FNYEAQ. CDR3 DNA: TGTGCCAGCAGCTTACGGACAGGGAACTACGAGCAGTACTTC. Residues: CASSLRTGNYEQYF.

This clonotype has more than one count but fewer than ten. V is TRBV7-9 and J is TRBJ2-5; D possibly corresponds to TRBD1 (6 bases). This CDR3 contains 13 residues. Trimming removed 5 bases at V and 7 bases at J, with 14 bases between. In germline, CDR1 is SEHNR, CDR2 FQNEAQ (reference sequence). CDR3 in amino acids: CASSPTGPGTQYF. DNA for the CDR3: TGTGCCAGCAGCCCGACAGGTCCGGGGACCCAGTACTTC. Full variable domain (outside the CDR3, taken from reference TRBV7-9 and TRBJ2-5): DTGVSQNPRHKITKRGQNVTFRCDPISEHNRLYWYRQTLGQGPEFLTYFQNEAQLEKSRLLSDRFSAERPKGSFSTLEIQRTEQGDSAMYLCASSPTGPGTQYFGPGTRLLVL.

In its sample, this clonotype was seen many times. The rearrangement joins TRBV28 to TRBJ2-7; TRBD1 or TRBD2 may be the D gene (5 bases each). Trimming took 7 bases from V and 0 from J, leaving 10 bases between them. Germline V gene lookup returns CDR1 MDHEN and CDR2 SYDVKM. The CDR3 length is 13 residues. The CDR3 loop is CASTDGASYEQYF. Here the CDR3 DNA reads TGTGCCAGCACCGACGGGGCCTCCTACGAGCAGTACTTC.

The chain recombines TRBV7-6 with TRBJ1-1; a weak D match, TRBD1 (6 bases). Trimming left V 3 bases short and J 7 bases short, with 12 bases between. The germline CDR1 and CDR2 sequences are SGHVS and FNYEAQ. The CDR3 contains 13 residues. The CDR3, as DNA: TGTGCCAGCAGCTTTAGGGGGATGATTGAAGCTTTCTTT. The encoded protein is CASSFRGMIEAFF.

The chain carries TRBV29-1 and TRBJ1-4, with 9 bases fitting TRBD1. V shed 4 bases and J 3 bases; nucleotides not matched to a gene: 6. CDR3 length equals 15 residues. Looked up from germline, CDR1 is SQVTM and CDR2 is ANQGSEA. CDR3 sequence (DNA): TGCAGCGTTGGACAGGGGGGAGCGGCTAATGAAAAACTGTTTTTT. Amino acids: CSVGQGGAANEKLFF.

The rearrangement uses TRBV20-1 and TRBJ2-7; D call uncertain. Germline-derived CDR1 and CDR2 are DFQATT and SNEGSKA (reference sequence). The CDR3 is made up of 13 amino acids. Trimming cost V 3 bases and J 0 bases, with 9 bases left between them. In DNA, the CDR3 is TGCAGTGCTAGGGACGGAAGCTCCTACGAGCAGTACTTC. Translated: CSARDGSSYEQYF.

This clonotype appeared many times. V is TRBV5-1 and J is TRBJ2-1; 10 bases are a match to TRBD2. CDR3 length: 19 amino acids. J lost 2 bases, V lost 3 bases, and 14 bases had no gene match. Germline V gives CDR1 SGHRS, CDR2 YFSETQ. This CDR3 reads CASSSPWEAGGLTYNEQFF. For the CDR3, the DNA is TGCGCCAGCAGCTCCCCGTGGGAAGCGGGGGGGCTAACCTACAATGAGCAGTTCTTC.

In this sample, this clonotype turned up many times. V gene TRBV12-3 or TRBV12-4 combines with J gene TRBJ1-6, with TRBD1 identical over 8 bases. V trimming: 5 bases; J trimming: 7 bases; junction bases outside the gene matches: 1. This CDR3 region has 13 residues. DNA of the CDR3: TGTGCCAGCAGTCGACAGGGGAATTCACCCCTCCACTTT. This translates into CASSRQGNSPLHF.

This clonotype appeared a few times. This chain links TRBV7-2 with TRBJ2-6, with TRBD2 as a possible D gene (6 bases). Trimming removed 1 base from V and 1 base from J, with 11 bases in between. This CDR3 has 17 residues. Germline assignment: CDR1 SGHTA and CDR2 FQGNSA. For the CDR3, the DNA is TGTGCCAGCAGCTTAGGGGGACTGGGTTCTGGGGCCAACGTCCTGACTTTC. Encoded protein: CASSLGGLGSGANVLTF.

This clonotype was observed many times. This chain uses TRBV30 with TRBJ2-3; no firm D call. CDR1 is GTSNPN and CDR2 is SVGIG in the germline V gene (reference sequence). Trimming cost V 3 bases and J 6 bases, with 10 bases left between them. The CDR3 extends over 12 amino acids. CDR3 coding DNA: TGTGCCTGGAGCTCACAGTGGGATACGCAGTATTTT. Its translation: CAWSSQWDTQYF.

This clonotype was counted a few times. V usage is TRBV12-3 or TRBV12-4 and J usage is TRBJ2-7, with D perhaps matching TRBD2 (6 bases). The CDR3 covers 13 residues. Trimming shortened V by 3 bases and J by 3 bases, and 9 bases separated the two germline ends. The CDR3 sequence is CASSFAGNYEQYF. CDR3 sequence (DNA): TGTGCCAGCAGTTTTGCGGGAAACTACGAGCAGTACTTC.

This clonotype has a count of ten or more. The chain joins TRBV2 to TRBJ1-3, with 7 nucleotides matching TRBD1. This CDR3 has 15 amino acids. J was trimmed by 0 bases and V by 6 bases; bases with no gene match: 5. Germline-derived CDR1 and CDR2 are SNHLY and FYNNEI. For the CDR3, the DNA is TGTGCCAGCAGAGACAGGGCAAGCTCTGGAAACACCATATATTTT. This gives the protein CASRDRASSGNTIYF.

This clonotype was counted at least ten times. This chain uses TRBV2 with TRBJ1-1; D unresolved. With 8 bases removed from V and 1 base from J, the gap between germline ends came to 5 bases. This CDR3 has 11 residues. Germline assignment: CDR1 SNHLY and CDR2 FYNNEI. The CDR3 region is CASRENTEAFF. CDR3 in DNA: TGTGCCAGCCGAGAGAACACTGAAGCTTTCTTT.

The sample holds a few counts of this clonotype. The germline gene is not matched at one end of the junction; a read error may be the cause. In nucleotides, the CDR3 is TGTGCTAGCAGCTTAAATGGCCCTAGGGCAGCTCCCCTCTCTGGAAACACCATATATTTT. Translating it yields CASSLNGPRAAPLSGNTIYF. The rearrangement links TRBV7-7 to TRBJ1-3; D is ambiguous. Germline V gene sequence: CDR1 SSHAT, CDR2 FNYEAQ (reference sequence). The CDR3 has 20 residues.

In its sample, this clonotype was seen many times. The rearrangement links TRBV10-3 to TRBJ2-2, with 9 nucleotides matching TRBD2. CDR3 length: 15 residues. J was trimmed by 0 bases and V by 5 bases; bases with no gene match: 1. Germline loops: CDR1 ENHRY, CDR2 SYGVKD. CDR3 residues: CAISSGGTNTGELFF. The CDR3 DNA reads TGTGCCATCAGTAGCGGGGGGACGAACACCGGGGAGCTGTTTTTT.